Below are 24 T cell receptor beta chains sequenced from a single sample in a study of T cells after yellow fever vaccination. TCRdb used MiXCR to reprocess the 5' RACE reads, holding one entry per CDR3 protein. Altogether about 400,000 distinct CDR3 sequences are present, roughly 10% being singletons, with the ten largest covering around 19%. Here the sequenced sample was PBMCs, taken on the day of the first yellow fever vaccination. The receptors here all came from a man aged 18 to 29 who received the YFV17D yellow fever vaccine.

This clonotype has just a few counts. The rearrangement uses TRBV23-1 and TRBJ2-5, with TRBD2 as a possible D gene (5 bases). TRBV23-1 is filed as an ORF, its function uncertain. Trimming stripped 8 bases from V and 3 bases from J, with 22 bases between. There are 16 residues in the CDR3. The CDR3 reads CASPQETRERKETQYF. DNA of the CDR3: TGCGCCAGCCCTCAAGAAACGAGGGAACGAAAAGAGACCCAGTACTTC.

This clonotype was observed a few times. The genes are TRBV9 and TRBJ2-5; unclear D gene. With 0 bases removed from V and 4 bases from J, the gap between germline ends came to 16 bases. This CDR3 has 16 amino acids. CDR1 and CDR2 (germline): SGDLS, YYNGEE. CDR3 residues: CASSVGSWAHRETQYF. DNA for the CDR3: TGTGCCAGCAGCGTAGGTTCGTGGGCCCACCGAGAGACCCAGTACTTC.

There are many counts of this clonotype. The chain couples TRBV5-1 to TRBJ2-3; D gene uncertain. The V end lost 3 bases, the J end lost 5 bases, and 7 bases lay between the germline ends. This CDR3 has 12 amino acids. The V gene's germline CDR1 is SGHRS and CDR2 YFSETQ. This CDR3 is CASSSNLDTQYF. The CDR3 nucleotides are TGCGCCAGCAGCTCTAATCTAGATACGCAGTATTTT.

The J gene is TRBJ2-1, the V gene TRBV12-3 or TRBV12-4, with TRBD2 matching 13 bases. This CDR3 contains 18 residues. The CDR3 DNA reads as TGTACCTGCAGTTTGACTAGCGGGGGGCGCTTCTCCTACAATGAGCAGTTCTTC. It encodes CTCSLTSGGRFSYNEQFF.

The gene calls are TRBV12-3 or TRBV12-4 and TRBJ1-2; 7 nucleotides match TRBD1. V lost 6 bases and J lost 8; bases outside the gene matches: 6. The CDR3 extends over 12 amino acids. CDR3 nucleotides: TGTGCCAGCAGCCGGGACAGCGAAGGCTACACCTTC. The encoded protein is CASSRDSEGYTF.

In its sample, this clonotype was seen many times. The rearrangement uses TRBV6-5 and TRBJ1-1, with D perhaps TRBD1 (6 bases). Germline CDR1 is MNHEY and CDR2 is SVGAGI. The ends were cut back, 4 bases at V and 2 bases at J, with 17 bases in the middle. CDR3 size: 16 residues. The CDR3: CASSSPGGGLNTEAFF. The CDR3 DNA reads TGTGCCAGCAGTTCCCCCGGGGGGGGCCTAAACACTGAAGCTTTCTTT.

This clonotype came up a few times. The genes are TRBV2 and TRBJ2-7; D not certain. The CDR3 spans 14 residues. Trimming stripped 1 base from V and 0 bases from J, with 7 bases between. CDR1 is SNHLY and CDR2 is FYNNEI in the germline V gene. CDR3 DNA: TGTGCCAGCAGTGAAGGGCAAGTCTCCTACGAGCAGTACGTC. Its protein product is CASSEGQVSYEQYV.

There are many counts of this clonotype. V usage is TRBV5-1 and J usage is TRBJ1-1; 7 nucleotides align to TRBD1. CDR1 SGHRS and CDR2 YFSETQ come from the germline V gene. This CDR3 is built from 14 residues. V shed 2 bases, J shed 7 bases, and the junction held 8 bases outside the gene matches. CDR3 nucleotide sequence: TGCGCCAGCAGCTTCGGGACAGAGGCCCGTGAAGCTTTCTTT. It is translated as CASSFGTEAREAFF. Filled out from reference TRBV5-1 and TRBJ1-1, the complete variable domain reads KAGVTQTPRYLIKTRGQQVTLSCSPISGHRSVSWYQQTPGQGLQFLFEYFSETQRNKGNFPGRFSGRQFSNSRSEMNVSTLELGDSALYLCASSFGTEAREAFFGQGTRLTVV.

In its sample, this clonotype ranks as medium-sized. The chain couples TRBV6-5 to TRBJ2-1; 7 bases line up with TRBD1. V was clipped by 6 bases and J by 7 bases; unmatched bases: 27. CDR3 length: 20 amino acids. The germline CDR1 and CDR2 sequences are MNHEY and SVGAGI. The CDR3 bases are TGTGCCAGCAGCCCCTTTATATATAGGATTTCGGGCAGGGGGTCTAATGAGCAGTTCTTC. It codes for CASSPFIYRISGRGSNEQFF.

The genes are TRBV7-2 and TRBJ2-1; 7 positions match TRBD1. The junction had 8 bases not matched to a gene; V was cut back by 5 bases and J by 4 bases. This CDR3 contains 15 residues. Germline-derived CDR1 and CDR2 are SGHTA and FQGNSA. The CDR3 DNA sequence: TGTGCCAGCAGCATACGACAGGGAGTTTACAATGAGCAGTTCTTC. Its translation: CASSIRQGVYNEQFF.

This rearrangement joins TRBV5-4 to TRBJ2-5; possible D gene TRBD2, 5 bases. The germline V and J ends were trimmed by 0 bases and 0 bases, with 15 bases remaining between them. The CDR3 loop spans 17 amino acids. CDR1 and CDR2 (germline): SGHNT, YYREEE (reference sequence). CDR3 sequence: CASSLAVTGYYQETQYF. The CDR3 nucleotides are TGTGCCAGCAGCTTGGCCGTTACGGGATACTACCAAGAGACCCAGTACTTC. Using reference TRBV5-4 and TRBJ2-5 for the parts outside the CDR3, the full variable domain is ETGVTQSPTHLIKTRGQQVTLRCSSQSGHNTVSWYQQALGQGPQFIFQYYREEENGRGNFPPRFSGLQFPNYSSELNVNALELDDSALYLCASSLAVTGYYQETQYFGPGTRLLVL.

This clonotype was observed at least ten times. The chain links TRBV20-1 to TRBJ1-6; 8 nucleotides agree with TRBD1. After removal of 6 bases from V and 11 bases from J, the junction contained 9 bases not matched to a gene. The germline CDR1 and CDR2 sequences are DFQATT and SNEGSKA (reference sequence). The CDR3 runs to 13 residues. CDR3 loop: CSAKPGQDTPLHF. In DNA form, the CDR3 reads TGCAGTGCGAAGCCGGGACAGGACACACCCCTCCACTTT.

The rearrangement uses TRBV7-8 and TRBJ2-4; D assignment may be TRBD1 or TRBD2 (7 bases each). The V end was cut by 5 bases, the J end by 8 bases, with 10 bases between. This CDR3 has 12 amino acids. The germline CDR1 and CDR2 sequences are SGHVS and FQNEAQ. The CDR3 here is CASSAGGDIQYF. The CDR3 region has the DNA TGTGCCAGCAGCGCAGGGGGGGACATTCAGTACTTC.

This clonotype has more than one count but fewer than ten. The genes are TRBV20-1 and TRBJ2-7; no reliable D call. Germline CDR1 reads DFQATT; CDR2 reads SNEGSKA (reference sequence). V lost 3 bases and J lost 0, with 12 bases in between. The CDR3 covers 14 residues. The CDR3 DNA follows: TGCAGTGCTAGTGGGCAGACGAGCTCCTACGAGCAGTACTTC. Translation: CSASGQTSSYEQYF.

This clonotype occurred many times. This chain connects TRBV12-3 or TRBV12-4 to TRBJ2-1; TRBD2 aligns across 10 bases. Trimming cost V 7 bases and J 9 bases; bases outside gene matches: 12. The CDR3 loop spans 15 amino acids. DNA for the CDR3: TGTGCCAGCACCTTCCTCAGCGGGGGGGCCGGTGAGCAGTTCTTC. Protein: CASTFLSGGAGEQFF.

The rearrangement joins TRBV18 to TRBJ2-1; 7 bases are shared with TRBD2. The germline V gene has CDR1 KGHSH and CDR2 LQKENI. Trimming at V came to 5 bases and at J to 7 bases, leaving 5 bases not matched to a gene. The CDR3 is 13 residues long. The DNA of the CDR3 is TGTGCCAGCTCAAATACCGGGGGGAATGAGCAGTTCTTC. This translates into CASSNTGGNEQFF.

The chain combines TRBV12-5 with TRBJ1-3, with D maybe TRBD1 (6 bases). The CDR3 has 17 amino acids. CDR1 is LGHNT, CDR2 FRNRAP, per germline. The V end lost 0 bases, the J end lost 0 bases, and 12 bases lay between the germline ends. The CDR3 DNA is TGTGCTAGTGGTTTGGTCCTCGGGACACACTCTGGAAACACCATATATTTT. Residues: CASGLVLGTHSGNTIYF.

This clonotype has a count of ten or more. V is TRBV5-1 and J is TRBJ2-5; tentative D call: TRBD1 (5 bases). Trimming shortened V by 1 base and J by 4 bases, and 8 bases separated the two germline ends. This CDR3 spans 13 amino acids. Germline V gene lookup returns CDR1 SGHRS and CDR2 YFSETQ. CDR3 nucleotide sequence: TGCGCCAGCAGCTTGCACCAGGGAGAGACCCAGTACTTC. The encoded protein is CASSLHQGETQYF.

On this clonotype: A read error is possible here, since a much larger clone lies one base away. The chain employs TRBV4-3 and TRBJ2-5; unclear D gene. This CDR3 has 15 residues. The germline V gene has CDR1 LGHNA and CDR2 YSLEER. Trimming took off 5 bases at V and 5 bases at J, with 18 bases between the two ends. CDR3 coding DNA: TGCGCCAGCAGCTCTCCAAGAACGGTTTGCGAGACCCAGTACTTC. Its translation: CASSSPRTVCETQYF.

The CDR3: CASKLVPSWGTQHNEQFF. CDR3 in DNA: TGTGCCAGCAAGCTAGTCCCGAGCTGGGGGACACAGCACAATGAGCAGTTCTTC. The chain couples TRBV9 to TRBJ2-1; weak D call: TRBD1 (6 bases). The CDR3 extends over 18 amino acids. The ends were cut back, 6 bases at V and 5 bases at J, with 27 bases in the middle. Germline lookup yields CDR1 SGDLS and CDR2 YYNGEE. Combining the CDR3 with reference TRBV9 and TRBJ2-1 gives the whole variable domain DSGVTQTPKHLITATGQRVTLRCSPRSGDLSVYWYQQSLDQGLQFLIQYYNGEERAKGNILERFSAQQFPDLHSELNLSSLELGDSALYFCASKLVPSWGTQHNEQFFGPGTRLTVL.

The rearrangement links TRBV12-3 or TRBV12-4 to TRBJ1-3; D is possibly TRBD1 (5 bases). This CDR3 comprises 16 residues. V shed 7 bases and J shed 2 bases, with 18 bases lying between them. CDR3 nucleotides: TGTGCCAGCACGTGGGACGGTAGAGACCCTGGAAACACCATATATTTT. Amino acid sequence: CASTWDGRDPGNTIYF.

This clonotype showed up just a few times. The chain joins TRBV28 to TRBJ2-3; D ambiguous. The V end lost 10 bases, the J end lost 1 base, and 9 bases lay between the germline ends. The CDR3 contains 12 residues. Germline V gene data show CDR1 as MDHEN and CDR2 as SYDVKM. CDR3 coding DNA: TGTGCCACTAGGGAACGCACAGATACGCAGTATTTT. This codes for CATRERTDTQYF.

Only a few counts were recorded for this clonotype. The chain joins TRBV30 to TRBJ2-5, with no clear D. The CDR3 runs 12 residues. CDR1 and CDR2 from the germline V gene are GTSNPN and SVGIG (reference sequence). V was cut by 0 bases and J by 4 bases, with 6 bases left in between. The CDR3 bases are TGTGCCTGGAGTGTGGTCGGAGAGACCCAGTACTTC. Translated: CAWSVVGETQYF.

This clonotype was detected only a few times. CDR3 sequence: CASSHEDPISTDTQYF. The CDR3 DNA reads TGCGCCAGCAGCCACGAGGACCCCATAAGCACAGATACGCAGTATTTT. The chain links TRBV5-1 to TRBJ2-3; D not resolved. The CDR3 runs 16 residues. Germline V gives CDR1 SGHRS, CDR2 YFSETQ. V lost 4 bases to trimming and J lost 0 bases, with 15 bases between them.